The T cell receptor beta chain described here comes from a study of human T cells and chemical hapten exposure. Study information: Sensitizing treatment utilized 2% DPC over an approximately 2 cm by approximately 2 cm portion of upper inner arm skin.

Regarding time point: patch test 3, about 24 weeks after DPC sensitization. Treatment in this sample: therapeutic diphenylcyclopropenone sensitization with weekly scalp DPC. TCRdb reanalysed the RACE reads using MiXCR and keeps one entry per CDR3 protein. This sample has some 97,000 distinct CDR3 sequences, with 27% found just once. Trimming removed 10 bases at V and 2 bases at J, with 9 bases between. CDR3 length equals 12 residues. The germline gives CDR1 SNHLY, CDR2 FYNNEI. This clonotype was counted a few times. The chain employs TRBV2 and TRBJ2-1; D unclear. The receptor comes from a man in his forties with alopecia areata. Some clones in this sample may be carry-over from other donors' samples. Sequencing used whole blood, obtained in connection with sensitization to the hapten diphenylcyclopropenone (DPC). Here the CDR3 reads CAIRGTYNEQFF. In DNA, the CDR3 is TGTGCCATCCGTGGGACCTACAATGAGCAGTTCTTC. Drawing the rest from reference TRBV2 and TRBJ2-1, the complete variable domain is EPEVTQTPSHQVTQMGQEVILRCVPISNHLYFYWYRQILGQKVEFLVSFYNNEISEKSEIFDDQFSVERPDGSNFTLKIRSTKLEDSAMYFCAIRGTYNEQFFGPGTRLTVL.